Detailed here is one T cell receptor beta chain. What it recognizes is unknown. In the same sample, other DNA sequences code for this CDR3. CD8 cells classed as naive were CD45RO-negative and positively selected for CCR7, excluding terminally differentiated effector memory CD45RA+ cells. CDR1 is SNHLY and CDR2 is FYNNEI in the germline V gene. There are 11 residues in the CDR3. V was cut by 3 bases and J by 0 bases, with 0 bases left in between. This sample stems from a study of shared clonotypes between healthy human individuals. Findings of the study overall: The study found lower generation probabilities in non-shared clonotypes than in those shared by all four donors. Of the naive CD4 clonotypes, around 4.8% were shared across four donors. Naive subsets generally exceeded memory subsets in estimated richness.

Data came from immunoSEQ multiplex PCR; TCRdb stores just in-frame clones and leaves some out. The data contain fewer than 1 million clones, 96% of them singletons. Sequences were obtained from naive CD8+ T cells sorted from blood. This receptor was obtained from a man between 25 and 39 years old in good health. This rearrangement joins TRBV2 to TRBJ2-7; D ambiguous. The DNA for the CDR3 is TGTGCCAGCAGTGACTCCTACGAGCAGTACTTC. Protein: CASSDSYEQYF.